This T cell receptor (beta chain) was obtained from a study of control samples from healthy donors and cancer patients. The germline CDR1 and CDR2 sequences are SGHAT and FQNNGV. This CDR3 is built from 15 residues. V gave up 5 bases and J gave up 4 bases, with 18 bases separating them. The repertoire was sequenced with immunoSEQ multiplex PCR; TCRdb's copy has only in-frame clones and lacks some. The sample lists roughly 58,000 clones, about 90% seen once, with about 13% in the top ten. This chain links TRBV11-2 with TRBJ2-7, with D possibly matching TRBD1 (6 bases). The sequencing input was PBMCs. The sequence was collected from a woman aged 55 to 70 with lung cancer. The CDR3 DNA follows: TGTGCCAGCAGCGTAAGGGTCGGGACATATTACGAGCAGTACTTC. This encodes CASSVRVGTYYEQYF.